This T cell receptor beta chain was found in a study of T-cell memory formation after mild COVID-19. TCRalpha and TCRbeta libraries used 5'RACE with constant-segment primers and UMIs. TCRdb recomputed calls from the 5' RACE reads with MiXCR, one row per CDR3 protein. This table holds 400,000 to 450,000 distinct CDR3 sequences, approximately 18% found once. This clonotype was seen only a few times. Its antigen is undetermined. Study findings and constraints: Clones contracting across day 15 to 85 had a balanced CD4/CD8 profile; later expanding clones leaned CD4+.

CDR1 and CDR2 (germline): SGHTA, FQGNSA. Trimming took 4 bases from V and 11 from J; bases not matched to a gene: 10. The CDR3 length is 13 residues. This sequence was found in a man between 18 and 35 years old who had mild COVID-19 (a few samples of this study predate the infection). Cell type and time point are not known. The J gene is TRBJ1-1, the V gene TRBV7-2; 7 nucleotides agree with TRBD1. Sequences were obtained from PBMCs or a T cell subset sorted from them (not recorded which). The CDR3 DNA reads TGTGCCAGCAGCTCGATGACAGGGTTGTATGCTTTCTTT. It translates to CASSSMTGLYAFF.